This entry is about one T cell receptor (beta chain). Its antigen is unidentified. At one end the junction does not follow the germline gene, possibly because of a read error. The CDR3 totals 14 residues. Making the bulk TCR libraries relied on previously described methods and listed TCR primers. TCRdb re-derived calls from the PCR reads in MiXCR, one entry per CDR3 protein. This table has about 10,000 distinct CDR3 sequences, about 20% appearing once. This record comes from a study of molecular identifiers for immune sequencing clone quantification. The overall study: Replicates involved a five-way split of RNA from around 20,000 or 99,000 naive CD8 cells, with sequencing of four.

Findings and caveats of the study: More than 98% of effector molecules, versus under 1% of naive-cell molecules, belonged to clones above 20 RNA copies.

The TCR comes from a human donor in good health. Some libraries in this study had Jurkat cell RNA spiked in. Specimen: naive CD8+ T cells from blood, with Jurkat cell RNA spiked in. Regarding subset: FACS-sorted CD8+CD4-CCR7+CD45RA+ naive T cells. This chain connects TRBV23-1 to TRBJ2-5; 7 bases map to TRBD1. TRBV23-1 is placed among ORFs of uncertain function. In nucleotides, the CDR3 is TGCTCCAACCCGGGACAGCTGAACGAAGAGCCCCAGTACTTC. It is translated as CSNPGQLNEEPQYF.